This entry describes one TCR beta chain. The data are from a study of blood T cell repertoires in COVID-19. Study background: Donors in the United States, Italy and Spain gave samples during acute or convalescent COVID-19. T cells, B-cell-depleted T cells, or PBMCs provided the cDNA or gDNA that served as material.

V was pared by 8 bases and J by 1 base, with 8 bases between. CDR3 length: 13 residues. Germline V lookup: CDR1 ENHRY, CDR2 SYGVKD. Only in-frame clones appear in the TCRdb table, and some are missing; sequencing was by immunoSEQ multiplex PCR. Among under 80,000 clones listed, around 83% were seen once. The chain carries TRBV10-3 and TRBJ2-2, with D unclear. The sample was peripheral blood. The source of this sequence is a woman aged 60-70 years with acute or convalescent COVID-19. The CDR3 DNA sequence: TGTGCCATCTACCCAGAGAACACCGGGGAGCTGTTTTTT. Translated, it gives CAIYPENTGELFF.